This TCR beta chain was observed in a study of cytomegalovirus exposure and HLA in healthy donors. The overall study: A subsequent analysis stated that the 100 to 150 validation repertoires were run on the same platform as the roughly 710 first-cohort repertoires. Overall study results and limits: A few CMV-associated chains were confirmed in vitro to be specific for CMV antigens. Listed as cytomegalovirus-associated were 150 to 200 TCR beta chains.

Concerning this clone itself: No antigen is known for it.

With V trimmed by 1 base and J by 6 bases, 8 bases remained unmatched. Germline-derived CDR1 and CDR2 are SGHDT and YYEEEE. This CDR3 comprises 16 residues. The assay was immunoSEQ multiplex PCR, and TCRdb's table has in-frame clones only and misses some. This sample carries approximately 200,000 clones, about 81% of them seen once, and the ten largest clones take 1.2%. Sequenced material: PBMCs. This TCR was sampled from a woman in her 30s in good health and CMV-seronegative. The chain recombines TRBV5-6 with TRBJ1-5; 9 nucleotides match TRBD1. In DNA, the CDR3 is TGTGCCAGCAGCTTGCGTCGGACAGGGGTTCCTCAGCCCCAGCATTTT. It codes for CASSLRRTGVPQPQHF. The whole variable domain, filled in from reference TRBV5-6 and TRBJ1-5, reads DAGVTQSPTHLIKTRGQQVTLRCSPKSGHDTVSWYQQALGQGPQFIFQYYEEEERQRGNFPDRFSGHQFPNYSSELNVNALLLGDSALYLCASSLRRTGVPQPQHFGDGTRLSIL.